This is a list of T cell receptor beta chains from one sample in a study of cytomegalovirus exposure and HLA in healthy donors. TCRdb keeps only in-frame clones here, not all; method: immunoSEQ multiplex PCR. The table lists fewer than 120,000 clones, less than 85% of them singletons. Material for sequencing was PBMCs. The receptors here all came from a man aged 25 to 40 in good health and CMV-seropositive. Each CDR3 is given with its conserved first and last residue. D genes are given only for firm matches. The listing skips clone size in some rows; elsewhere it reads once, few, many or a size class.

CDR3 protein: CASGEGYGYTF
CDR3 DNA: TGTGCCAGCGGGGAGGGGTATGGCTACACCTTC
J gene: TRBJ1-2
D gene: -
clone size: few
V gene: TRBV9

CDR3 protein: CASSIDLRGVSNQPQHF
CDR3 DNA: TGTGCCAGTAGTATAGATCTTCGGGGTGTGAGCAATCAGCCCCAGCATTTT
J gene: TRBJ1-5
D gene: -
clone size: -
V gene: TRBV19

CDR3 protein: CASRFLAGGHDTQYF
CDR3 DNA: TGTGCCAGTAGATTCCTAGCGGGGGGGCACGATACGCAGTATTTT
J gene: TRBJ2-3
D gene: TRBD2
clone size: -
V gene: TRBV19

CDR3 protein: CASAPVGGARNEQFF
CDR3 DNA: TGTGCCTCTGCACCCGTGGGGGGGGCCCGGAATGAGCAGTTCTTC
J gene: TRBJ2-1
D gene: -
clone size: few
V gene: TRBV27

CDR3 protein: CASSTWTGGYNEQFF
CDR3 DNA: TGTGCCAGCAGTACCTGGACAGGAGGTTACAATGAGCAGTTCTTC
J gene: TRBJ2-1
D gene: TRBD1
clone size: -
V gene: TRBV6-5

CDR3 protein: CASSLDVGGGNEQYF
CDR3 DNA: TGTGCCAGCAGCTTAGACGTAGGGGGGGGAAACGAGCAGTACTTC
J gene: TRBJ2-7
D gene: -
clone size: -
V gene: TRBV7-6

CDR3 protein: CASSHPGLVEQYF
CDR3 DNA: TGCGCCAGCAGCCACCCAGGGTTGGTCGAGCAGTACTTC
J gene: TRBJ2-7
D gene: -
clone size: few
V gene: TRBV4-1

CDR3 protein: CASFSDRGPQHF
CDR3 DNA: TGTGCCAGCTTCTCCGACAGGGGCCCCCAGCATTTT
J gene: TRBJ1-5
D gene: TRBD1
clone size: -
V gene: TRBV19

CDR3 protein: CASSLAGIGEYGSPLHF
CDR3 DNA: TGCGCCAGCAGCTTGGCCGGGATAGGCGAATATGGTTCACCCCTCCACTTT
J gene: TRBJ1-6
D gene: -
clone size: -
V gene: TRBV5-1

CDR3 protein: CAWSVWGQGGAETQYF
CDR3 DNA: TGTGCCTGGAGTGTATGGGGACAGGGGGGGGCAGAGACCCAGTACTTC
J gene: TRBJ2-5
D gene: TRBD1
clone size: -
V gene: TRBV30

CDR3 protein: CASSLLVGGDANTGELFF
CDR3 DNA: TGCGCCAGCAGCTTGTTGGTAGGGGGCGATGCGAACACCGGGGAGCTGTTTTTT
J gene: TRBJ2-2
D gene: TRBD1
clone size: once
V gene: TRBV5-1

CDR3 protein: CASSLYSGNTEAFF
CDR3 DNA: TGTGCCAGCAGTTTATACTCTGGGAACACTGAAGCTTTCTTT
J gene: TRBJ1-1
D gene: -
clone size: -
V gene: TRBV27

CDR3 protein: CASSLRTGNPFVYEQYF
CDR3 DNA: TGTGCCAGCAGCCTACGGACAGGGAATCCCTTTGTGTACGAGCAGTACTTC
J gene: TRBJ2-7
D gene: TRBD1
clone size: -
V gene: TRBV7-9

CDR3 protein: CASSPPDRVREKLFF
CDR3 DNA: TGTGCCAGCAGCCCCCCGGACAGGGTACGTGAAAAACTGTTTTTT
J gene: TRBJ1-4
D gene: TRBD1
clone size: -
V gene: TRBV28

CDR3 protein: CASSPSGGSYNEQFF
CDR3 DNA: TGTGCCAGTAGTCCCTCGGGGGGCTCCTACAATGAGCAGTTCTTC
J gene: TRBJ2-1
D gene: TRBD2
clone size: -
V gene: TRBV19

CDR3 protein: CASSPGGGGSAYEQYF
CDR3 DNA: TGTGCCAGCTCCCCAGGGGGCGGAGGTTCCGCCTACGAGCAGTACTTC
J gene: TRBJ2-7
D gene: TRBD1
clone size: -
V gene: TRBV18

CDR3 protein: CANSNRDGPGGYGYTF
CDR3 DNA: TGTGCCAACTCCAACAGGGATGGGCCCGGTGGGTATGGCTACACCTTC
J gene: TRBJ1-2
D gene: -
clone size: -
V gene: TRBV10-3

CDR3 protein: CASSRSHTSGNTIYF
CDR3 DNA: TGCGCCAGCAGCAGAAGCCATACCTCTGGAAACACCATATATTTT
J gene: TRBJ1-3
D gene: -
clone size: -
V gene: TRBV4-3

CDR3 protein: CASSLLGLAGSQETQYF
CDR3 DNA: TGCGCCAGCAGCTTGTTAGGGCTAGCGGGGAGCCAAGAGACCCAGTACTTC
J gene: TRBJ2-5
D gene: TRBD2
clone size: -
V gene: TRBV5-1

CDR3 protein: CASSLVGQGRGYTF
CDR3 DNA: TGTGCCAGCAGCTTAGTAGGACAGGGGAGAGGCTACACCTTC
J gene: TRBJ1-2
D gene: TRBD1
clone size: few
V gene: TRBV7-2

CDR3 protein: CASPRGTSVINEQFF
CDR3 DNA: TGTGCCAGCCCCAGGGGGACTAGCGTAATCAATGAGCAGTTCTTC
J gene: TRBJ2-1
D gene: TRBD2
clone size: few
V gene: TRBV2

CDR3 protein: CASSKGGGQGLRSSGNTIYF
CDR3 DNA: TGTGCCAGCAGCAAAGGGGGGGGACAGGGGCTAAGGTCTTCTGGAAACACCATATATTTT
J gene: TRBJ1-3
D gene: -
clone size: -
V gene: TRBV21-1

CDR3 protein: CASSAERDNFRLWANVLTF
CDR3 DNA: TGTGCCAGCAGCGCCGAGCGGGACAACTTCCGTCTGTGGGCCAACGTCCTGACTTTC
J gene: TRBJ2-6
D gene: -
clone size: -
V gene: TRBV7-9

CDR3 protein: CASSVGGGMETQYF
CDR3 DNA: TGTGCCAGCAGCGTCGGCGGGGGCATGGAGACCCAGTACTTC
J gene: TRBJ2-5
D gene: -
clone size: -
V gene: TRBV9

CDR3 protein: CASSLRALALQETQYF
CDR3 DNA: TGTGCCAGCAGCTTAAGGGCCCTAGCCCTCCAAGAGACCCAGTACTTC
J gene: TRBJ2-5
D gene: -
clone size: few
V gene: TRBV7-9

CDR3 protein: CASSLNRVGQPQHF
CDR3 DNA: TGTGCCAGCAGTTTGAACAGGGTCGGTCAGCCCCAGCATTTT
J gene: TRBJ1-5
D gene: -
clone size: once
V gene: TRBV28

CDR3 protein: CASSVGGGRTEAFF
CDR3 DNA: TGTGCCAGCAGCGTAGGAGGAGGGCGCACTGAAGCTTTCTTT
J gene: TRBJ1-1
D gene: -
clone size: once
V gene: TRBV9

CDR3 protein: CASTLAGGTGYTF
CDR3 DNA: TGTGCCAGCACCCTAGCAGGGGGGACTGGCTACACCTTC
J gene: TRBJ1-2
D gene: TRBD1
clone size: -
V gene: TRBV6-5

CDR3 protein: CASSQDWGTGGASGYTF
CDR3 DNA: TGCGCCAGCAGCCAAGATTGGGGAACAGGGGGCGCAAGTGGCTACACCTTC
J gene: TRBJ1-2
D gene: TRBD1
clone size: -
V gene: TRBV4-1